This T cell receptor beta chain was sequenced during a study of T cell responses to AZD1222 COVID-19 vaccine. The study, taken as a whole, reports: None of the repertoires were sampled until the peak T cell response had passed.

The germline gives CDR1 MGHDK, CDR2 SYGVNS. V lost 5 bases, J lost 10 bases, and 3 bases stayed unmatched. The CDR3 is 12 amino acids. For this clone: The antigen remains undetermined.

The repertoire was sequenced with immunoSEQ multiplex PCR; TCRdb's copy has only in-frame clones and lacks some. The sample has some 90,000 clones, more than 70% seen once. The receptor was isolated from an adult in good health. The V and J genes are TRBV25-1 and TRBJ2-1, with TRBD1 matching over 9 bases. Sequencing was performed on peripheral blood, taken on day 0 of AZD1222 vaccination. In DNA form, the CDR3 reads TGTGCCAGCAGTAAGGGACAGGGAGAGCAGTTCTTC. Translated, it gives CASSKGQGEQFF.